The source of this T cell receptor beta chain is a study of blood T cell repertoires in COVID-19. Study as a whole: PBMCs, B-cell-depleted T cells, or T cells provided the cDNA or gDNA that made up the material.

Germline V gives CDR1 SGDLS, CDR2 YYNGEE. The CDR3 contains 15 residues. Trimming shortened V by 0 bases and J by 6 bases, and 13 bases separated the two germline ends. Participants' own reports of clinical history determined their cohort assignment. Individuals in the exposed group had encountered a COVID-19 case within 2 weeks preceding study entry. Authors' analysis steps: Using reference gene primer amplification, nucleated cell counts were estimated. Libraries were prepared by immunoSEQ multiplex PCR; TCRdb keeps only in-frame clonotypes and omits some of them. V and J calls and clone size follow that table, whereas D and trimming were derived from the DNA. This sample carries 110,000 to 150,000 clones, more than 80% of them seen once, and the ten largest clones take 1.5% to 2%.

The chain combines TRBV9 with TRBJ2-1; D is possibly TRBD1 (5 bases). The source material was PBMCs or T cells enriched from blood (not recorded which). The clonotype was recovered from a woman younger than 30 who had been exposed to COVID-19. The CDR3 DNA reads TGTGCCAGCAGCGTAGTTGGTTCAGGGCTCAATGAGCAGTTCTTC. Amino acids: CASSVVGSGLNEQFF. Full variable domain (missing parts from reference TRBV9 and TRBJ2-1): DSGVTQTPKHLITATGQRVTLRCSPRSGDLSVYWYQQSLDQGLQFLIQYYNGEERAKGNILERFSAQQFPDLHSELNLSSLELGDSALYFCASSVVGSGLNEQFFGPGTRLTVL.